Below, 15 T cell receptor beta chains from the same sample are listed, as sequenced in a study of radiotherapy plus CTLA-4 blockade in lung cancer (dated by TCRdb to about 2018). Library generation was performed with the immunoSEQ multiplex PCR assay. Entries here come from immuneACCESS through TCRdb and include only in-frame sequences with V and J called. Some clones fail to appear in such tables; in the studies checked, an unresolved V gene covers under half of the shortfall, and the cause of the remainder is unknown. The sample yields roughly 54,000 clones; 65% to 85% were counted once. Around 3.2% of the sample is taken by the ten largest. The input for sequencing was peripheral blood, taken from a patient treated with radiotherapy plus ipilimumab. The receptors were sampled from a human donor with non-small cell lung cancer who had a partial response to radiotherapy plus ipilimumab.

The rearrangement uses TRBV5-1 and TRBJ1-1, with D perhaps TRBD1 (5 bases). V lost 4 bases, J lost 6 bases, and 19 bases lay in between. Germline-derived CDR1 and CDR2 are SGHRS and YFSETQ. This CDR3 contains 15 residues. Written as DNA, the CDR3 is TGCGCCAGCAGCACCGCCCAGGGTCGGGCGCCTGAAGCTTTCTTT. It translates to CASSTAQGRAPEAFF.

The chain employs TRBV19 and TRBJ1-2; no reliable D call. Germline values: CDR1 LNHDA, CDR2 SQIVND (reference sequence). The CDR3 has 13 residues. V dropped 7 bases and J dropped 7 bases, with 16 bases sitting between them. CDR3 nucleotide sequence: TGTGCCAGTACTCTCTCAAATCTAGGTGGCTACACCTTC. Protein product: CASTLSNLGGYTF.

This rearrangement joins TRBV19 to TRBJ2-3; 8 bases are a match to TRBD2. V dropped 5 bases and J dropped 1; count of bases not matched to a gene: 2. This CDR3 is built from 14 residues. CDR1 is LNHDA, CDR2 SQIVND, per germline (reference sequence). CDR3 in amino acids: CASSLLAGTDTQYF. CDR3 coding DNA: TGTGCCAGTAGTTTACTAGCGGGCACAGATACGCAGTATTTT.

This chain connects TRBV7-9 to TRBJ2-1; 8 bases are shared with TRBD2. V shed 0 bases and J 7 bases; nucleotides not matched to a gene: 5. Germline-derived CDR1 and CDR2 are SEHNR and FQNEAQ (reference sequence). This CDR3 spans 15 amino acids. In DNA form, the CDR3 reads TGTGCCAGCAGCTTAGCCAGCGGGGGCGAAAATGAGCAGTTCTTC. Translated, it gives CASSLASGGENEQFF.

The chain links TRBV7-2 to TRBJ2-2; 12 bases fit TRBD2. The CDR3 consists of 15 residues. J was trimmed by 6 bases and V by 4 bases; bases with no gene match: 3. The germline CDR1 and CDR2 sequences are SGHTA and FQGNSA. CDR3 residues: CASSSPSGGAGELFF. In DNA form, the CDR3 reads TGTGCCAGCAGCTCCCCTAGCGGGGGGGCCGGGGAGCTGTTTTTT.

The chain joins TRBV9 to TRBJ2-3; D ambiguous. Germline V gene lookup returns CDR1 SGDLS and CDR2 YYNGEE. V was clipped by 0 bases and J by 2 bases, with 7 bases between them. This CDR3 spans 14 amino acids. CDR3 in DNA: TGTGCCAGCAGCGTAGTGCCCTACACAGATACGCAGTATTTT. It encodes CASSVVPYTDTQYF.

V gene TRBV7-9 combines with J gene TRBJ2-7, with D maybe TRBD1 (6 bases). Germline lookup yields CDR1 SEHNR and CDR2 FQNEAQ (reference sequence). CDR3 size: 12 residues. V lost 4 bases to trimming and J lost 5 bases, with 9 bases between them. The CDR3 loop is CASSWGRDEQYF. Written as DNA, the CDR3 is TGTGCCAGCAGCTGGGGGCGGGACGAGCAGTACTTC.

The sample holds a few counts of this clone. The chain links TRBV6-5 to TRBJ1-2, with 7 bases aligning to TRBD1. The V segment lost 4 bases and the J segment 0 bases; nucleotides outside the gene matches: 5. The CDR3 is made up of 15 amino acids. Germline V gives CDR1 MNHEY, CDR2 SVGAGI. This CDR3 is CASSSQGWANYGYTF. CDR3 nucleotides: TGTGCCAGCAGTTCACAGGGGTGGGCTAACTATGGCTACACCTTC.

The V and J genes are TRBV19 and TRBJ2-2; D possibly corresponds to TRBD1 (6 bases). There are 13 residues in the CDR3. The germline V gene has CDR1 LNHDA and CDR2 SQIVND (reference sequence). With 11 bases removed from V and 7 bases from J, the gap between germline ends came to 17 bases. CDR3 in amino acids: CAAGVNRIGELFF. Here the CDR3 DNA reads TGTGCCGCAGGGGTGAATCGAATCGGGGAGCTGTTTTTT. Full variable domain (rest looked up from reference TRBV19 and TRBJ2-2): DGGITQSPKYLFRKEGQNVTLSCEQNLNHDAMYWYRQDPGQGLRLIYYSQIVNDFQKGDIAEGYSVSREKKESFPLTVTSAQKNPTAFYLCAAGVNRIGELFFGEGSRLTVL.

The genes are TRBV12-5 and TRBJ1-1; 9 bases agree with TRBD1. Germline CDR1 is LGHNT and CDR2 is FRNRAP. The CDR3 loop spans 13 amino acids. With 4 bases clipped from V and 7 bases from J, the junction kept 4 bases outside the gene matches. The CDR3 bases are TGTGCTAGTGGTTCGGGACAGGGCCTTGAAGCTTTCTTT. Amino acid sequence: CASGSGQGLEAFF.

The J gene is TRBJ2-3, the V gene TRBV7-9; 8 positions match TRBD1. This CDR3 has 15 residues. J was trimmed by 2 bases and V by 5 bases; bases with no gene match: 6. The germline V gene encodes CDR1 SEHNR and CDR2 FQNEAQ (reference sequence). The CDR3 sequence: CASSLETGATDTQYF. CDR3 in DNA: TGTGCCAGCAGCCTAGAGACAGGGGCCACAGATACGCAGTATTTT. The whole variable domain, remainder taken from reference TRBV7-9 and TRBJ2-3, is DTGVSQNPRHKITKRGQNVTFRCDPISEHNRLYWYRQTLGQGPEFLTYFQNEAQLEKSRLLSDRFSAERPKGSFSTLEIQRTEQGDSAMYLCASSLETGATDTQYFGPGTRLTVL.

This chain uses TRBV11-2 with TRBJ2-5; 7 bases agree with TRBD2. The CDR3 is 15 amino acids. The germline gives CDR1 SGHAT, CDR2 FQNNGV. Unmatched junction bases numbered 6, after V lost 0 bases and J lost 5 bases. The CDR3 region is CASSLDLGGYETQYF. The CDR3 nucleotides read TGTGCCAGCAGCTTAGACCTGGGAGGGTACGAGACCCAGTACTTC.

This clone appeared a few times. The V gene is TRBV21-1, the J gene TRBJ2-7; no DNA check was done on the table's D call, TRBD1. TRBV21-1 is given as a pseudogene. The CDR3 consists of 21 residues. CDR3 coding DNA: TGTGCCAGCAGCAAAGCCCCAAAATCCCCTCCCCGGACAGTAACCCTCTACGAGCAGTACTTC. It translates to CASSKAPKSPPRTVTLYEQYF.

The V gene is TRBV5-6, the J gene TRBJ1-5, with unresolved D. Germline V gene data show CDR1 as SGHDT and CDR2 as YYEEEE. This CDR3 is built from 13 residues. V lost 0 bases and J 4 bases, leaving 5 bases between the germline ends. The CDR3 here is CASSLAGNQPQHF. The CDR3 DNA reads TGTGCCAGCAGCTTGGCGGGAAATCAGCCCCAGCATTTT.

The chain uses TRBV2 and TRBJ2-3; 10 nucleotides align to TRBD1. CDR1 is SNHLY and CDR2 is FYNNEI in the germline V gene. CDR3 length: 15 residues. Germline trimming cut 5 bases from V and 2 bases from J; bases unmatched to any gene: 4. CDR3 nucleotide sequence: TGTGCCAGCAGTCCCGGGACAGGGGTCACAGATACGCAGTATTTT. It encodes CASSPGTGVTDTQYF.